These T cell receptor beta chains were read from a single sample in a study of identical twins. MiXCR was run by TCRdb on the 5' RACE reads, yielding one entry per CDR3 protein. Among 450,000 or so distinct CDR3 sequences listed, 14% were seen once. This sample also belongs to another study, concerning yellow fever vaccine responses in identical twins.

The specimen was CD4+ T cells sorted from blood. The receptors were sampled from a woman under 30 in good health. CDR3s include the opening cysteine and the closing phenylalanine or tryptophan. The order of the fields is clone size, J gene, V gene, D gene, CDR3 DNA, CDR3 protein. The D gene is left open where the match is weak. Rows may omit the clone size; those that give it use once, few, many or a size class.

size: many
J: TRBJ2-7
V: TRBV12-3/TRBV12-4
D: NA
DNA: TGTGCCAGCAGTTTGGTTAGGTCAGGATACGAGCAGTACTTC
CDR3: CASSLVRSGYEQYF

size: NA
J: TRBJ1-3
V: TRBV12-3/TRBV12-4
D: NA
DNA: TGTGCCAGCAGACTACAGGGCATCTCTGGAAACACCATATATTTT
CDR3: CASRLQGISGNTIYF

size: NA
J: TRBJ2-1
V: TRBV11-2
D: NA
DNA: TGTGCCAGCAGCTTAGATCCAGGAGCCGTAGAGCAGTTCTTC
CDR3: CASSLDPGAVEQFF

size: NA
J: TRBJ2-3
V: TRBV24-1
D: TRBD2
DNA: TGTGCCACCAGTGACCCAGGGACTAGCGGACTCACAGATACGCAGTATTTT
CDR3: CATSDPGTSGLTDTQYF

size: few
J: TRBJ1-1
V: TRBV20-1
D: NA
DNA: TGCAGTGCTAGTTGGCTCCGAGGAGGCCTGAACACTGAAGCTTTCTTT
CDR3: CSASWLRGGLNTEAFF

size: few
J: TRBJ1-1
V: TRBV18
D: NA
DNA: TGTGCCAGCTCACCAGGAGCCCCGAACACTGAAGCTTTCTTT
CDR3: CASSPGAPNTEAFF

size: few
J: TRBJ2-7
V: TRBV28
D: NA
DNA: TGTGCCAGCATTGGGGGAGGAATCGGCTACGAGCAGTACTTC
CDR3: CASIGGGIGYEQYF

size: NA
J: TRBJ2-7
V: TRBV12-3/TRBV12-4
D: TRBD1
DNA: TGTGCCAGCAGTTTTTGGCAGGGGGCCCACGAGCAGTACTTC
CDR3: CASSFWQGAHEQYF

size: NA
J: TRBJ2-7
V: TRBV7-2
D: NA
DNA: TGTGCCAGCAGCTTAGGGGGACCGACGGAGCAGTACTTC
CDR3: CASSLGGPTEQYF

size: NA
J: TRBJ2-1
V: TRBV6-1
D: TRBD2
DNA: TGTGCCAGCCGATGGGGGGTGGTTCTCGCGGGAGGATCCTACAATGAGCAGTTCTTC
CDR3: CASRWGVVLAGGSYNEQFF

size: few
J: TRBJ2-7
V: TRBV5-1
D: TRBD2
DNA: TGCGCCAGCAGCTTGGGGACCGGACTAGCGGGAGTTTACGAGCAGTACTTC
CDR3: CASSLGTGLAGVYEQYF

size: few
J: TRBJ2-3
V: TRBV12-3/TRBV12-4
D: NA
DNA: TGTGCCAGCAGCGAGCGAGATACGCAGTATTTT
CDR3: CASSERDTQYF

size: NA
J: TRBJ2-3
V: TRBV5-4
D: TRBD1
DNA: TGTGCCAGCAGCTTCCGACAGGGAATGGCAGATACGCAGTATTTT
CDR3: CASSFRQGMADTQYF

size: NA
J: TRBJ1-2
V: TRBV18
D: NA
DNA: TGTGCCAGCTCACCTACGGACAGTAACTATGGCTACACCTTC
CDR3: CASSPTDSNYGYTF

size: NA
J: TRBJ2-1
V: TRBV7-3
D: TRBD1
DNA: TGTGCCAGCAGCCAGGACAGGGGGCAATACAATGAGCAGTTCTTC
CDR3: CASSQDRGQYNEQFF

size: NA
J: TRBJ2-5
V: TRBV5-1
D: TRBD1
DNA: TGCGCCAGCAGCTTGGGGGGACAGCAGCAGTACCAAGAGACCCAGTACTTC
CDR3: CASSLGGQQQYQETQYF

size: few
J: TRBJ1-1
V: TRBV11-3
D: TRBD1
DNA: TGTGCCAGCAGCCAAGGGGGCGCCGGGGACACTGAAGCTTTCTTT
CDR3: CASSQGGAGDTEAFF

size: NA
J: TRBJ2-7
V: TRBV28
D: NA
DNA: TGTGCCAGCAGTCTTACTAGCACCGAGCAGTACTTC
CDR3: CASSLTSTEQYF

size: NA
J: TRBJ2-7
V: TRBV5-1
D: NA
DNA: TGCGCCAGCAGCTTTGGGACCCCTGATTACGAGCAGTACTTC
CDR3: CASSFGTPDYEQYF

size: few
J: TRBJ2-1
V: TRBV9
D: TRBD2
DNA: TGTGCCAGCAGCGTAGCGGGACTAGTGAGTGAGCAGTTCTTC
CDR3: CASSVAGLVSEQFF

size: many
J: TRBJ2-2
V: TRBV5-1
D: NA
DNA: TGCGCCAGCAGCTTGACGGGACTCGTCAACACCGGGGAGCTGTTTTTT
CDR3: CASSLTGLVNTGELFF

size: few
J: TRBJ1-2
V: TRBV20-1
D: NA
DNA: TGCAGTGCTAGAGACCCCGCAGGGATTAACTATGGCTACACCTTC
CDR3: CSARDPAGINYGYTF

size: NA
J: TRBJ2-1
V: TRBV18
D: TRBD2
DNA: TGTGCCAGCTCACAACTTCCCGGGACTAAAACGAATGAGCAGTTCTTC
CDR3: CASSQLPGTKTNEQFF

size: many
J: TRBJ2-3
V: TRBV5-1
D: NA
DNA: TGCGCCAGCAGCTTCGGGCAAGATACGCAGTATTTT
CDR3: CASSFGQDTQYF

size: NA
J: TRBJ1-6
V: TRBV4-2
D: NA
DNA: TGTGCCAGCAGCCAAGAGGGGAGCTCCTATAATTCACCCCTCCACTTT
CDR3: CASSQEGSSYNSPLHF

size: NA
J: TRBJ2-2
V: TRBV9
D: NA
DNA: TGTGCCAGCAGCGTAGTTGCGGGCACCGGGGAGCTGTTTTTT
CDR3: CASSVVAGTGELFF

size: NA
J: TRBJ2-5
V: TRBV14
D: TRBD1
DNA: TGTGCCAGCAGCTCGGGACAGGGGGCACGGGAGACCCAGTACTTC
CDR3: CASSSGQGARETQYF

size: few
J: TRBJ2-7
V: TRBV3-1
D: TRBD1
DNA: TGTGCCAGCAGACAAGGGTACGACAGGGGGCCCTACGAGCAGTACTTC
CDR3: CASRQGYDRGPYEQYF

size: NA
J: TRBJ2-3
V: TRBV14
D: NA
DNA: TGTGCCAGCAGCCAAGATAGGGGTGTGTCGGAGACGCAGTATTTT
CDR3: CASSQDRGVSETQYF

size: NA
J: TRBJ2-5
V: TRBV7-2
D: TRBD1
DNA: TGTGCCAGCAACAACAGGGGGTTTGGGGAGACCCAGTACTTC
CDR3: CASNNRGFGETQYF

size: few
J: TRBJ2-1
V: TRBV20-1
D: NA
DNA: TGCAGTGCTAGAGTCGCAGGACTTAGCTCCTACAATGAGCAGTTCTTC
CDR3: CSARVAGLSSYNEQFF

size: few
J: TRBJ2-3
V: TRBV18
D: TRBD2
DNA: TGTGCCAGCTCGCCGCCAGGACTAGCGGGAGGATCAGATACGCAGTATTTT
CDR3: CASSPPGLAGGSDTQYF

size: NA
J: TRBJ2-7
V: TRBV6-5
D: NA
DNA: TGTGCCAGCAGTTACTCGAGGGAGAGGTACGAGCAGTACTTC
CDR3: CASSYSRERYEQYF

size: NA
J: TRBJ2-5
V: TRBV12-3/TRBV12-4
D: TRBD1
DNA: TGTGCCAGCAGCCAATGGGACAGGGCGGAGACCCAGTACTTC
CDR3: CASSQWDRAETQYF

size: NA
J: TRBJ2-7
V: TRBV21-1
D: NA
DNA: TGTGCCAGCACCCGACAGGGGGGAGGCTACGAGCAGTACTTC
CDR3: CASTRQGGGYEQYF

size: few
J: TRBJ1-5
V: TRBV20-1
D: NA
DNA: TGCAGTGCTGAAGGTCCACAGCGTAGTCAGCCCCAGCATTTT
CDR3: CSAEGPQRSQPQHF

size: NA
J: TRBJ2-3
V: TRBV20-1
D: NA
DNA: TGCAGTGCTAGAAGCGACAGGCGAAGCACAGATACGCAGTATTTT
CDR3: CSARSDRRSTDTQYF

size: NA
J: TRBJ2-7
V: TRBV10-2
D: NA
DNA: TGCGCCAGCACTGACAAATACGAGCAGTACTTC
CDR3: CASTDKYEQYF

size: NA
J: TRBJ2-2
V: TRBV7-2
D: NA
DNA: TGTGCCAGCAGCTTAGTTGGGACGGGGAACACCGGGGAGCTGTTTTTT
CDR3: CASSLVGTGNTGELFF

size: few
J: TRBJ2-3
V: TRBV27
D: TRBD2
DNA: TGTGCCAGCAGTTTAGCCGGGGGGGCGGGAAATACGCAGTATTTT
CDR3: CASSLAGGAGNTQYF

size: NA
J: TRBJ2-3
V: TRBV9
D: NA
DNA: TGTGCCAGCAGCGTAGGCCCCGGGGGAGTCTCTAGCACAGATACGCAGTATTTT
CDR3: CASSVGPGGVSSTDTQYF

size: NA
J: TRBJ2-7
V: TRBV20-1
D: NA
DNA: TGCAGTGCTAGAAGGGTTAGCTCCTACGAGCAGTACTTC
CDR3: CSARRVSSYEQYF

size: NA
J: TRBJ2-5
V: TRBV5-1
D: NA
DNA: TGCGCCAGCACCCCAGGGAGTGGTTTAAAAGAGACCCAGTACTTC
CDR3: CASTPGSGLKETQYF

size: few
J: TRBJ2-1
V: TRBV7-8
D: NA
DNA: TGTGCCAGCAGCTTAGGGAGGCAGGGAGATGAGCAGTTCTTC
CDR3: CASSLGRQGDEQFF

size: NA
J: TRBJ1-2
V: TRBV20-1
D: NA
DNA: TGCAGTGCTAGAGATCCCTCCTTTGGCTACACCTTC
CDR3: CSARDPSFGYTF

size: many
J: TRBJ2-7
V: TRBV3-1
D: NA
DNA: TGTGCCAGCAGCCAGCTCAGCTACGAGCAGTACTTC
CDR3: CASSQLSYEQYF

size: few
J: TRBJ2-7
V: TRBV5-6
D: TRBD1
DNA: TGTGCCAGCAGCGTGACAGGGGCCGGGGTGCGCGAGCAGTACTTC
CDR3: CASSVTGAGVREQYF

size: NA
J: TRBJ2-7
V: TRBV20-1
D: TRBD1
DNA: TGCAGCCAAGGGACAGGACCCTACGAGCAGTACTTC
CDR3: CSQGTGPYEQYF

size: NA
J: TRBJ1-1
V: TRBV7-9
D: NA
DNA: TGTGCCAGCAGCTTATTAATCGGGTTGAACACTGAAGCTTTCTTT
CDR3: CASSLLIGLNTEAFF

size: few
J: TRBJ2-1
V: TRBV6-2/TRBV6-3
D: TRBD2
DNA: TGTGCCAGTGAACCTGGACTAGCGGGAGTTAGTGAGCAGTTCTTC
CDR3: CASEPGLAGVSEQFF

size: many
J: TRBJ1-1
V: TRBV12-3/TRBV12-4
D: NA
DNA: TGTGCCAGCAGTTTTAACAAAGGGATGGGGACTGAAGCTTTCTTT
CDR3: CASSFNKGMGTEAFF

size: NA
J: TRBJ2-3
V: TRBV12-3/TRBV12-4
D: TRBD2
DNA: TGTGCCAGCGGGATTGCGGGGGGGCCCAGTACGCAGTATTTT
CDR3: CASGIAGGPSTQYF

size: NA
J: TRBJ2-7
V: TRBV5-1
D: NA
DNA: TGCGCCAGCAGCTCCCGTGAGTACGAGCAGTACTTC
CDR3: CASSSREYEQYF

size: many
J: TRBJ2-3
V: TRBV20-1
D: NA
DNA: TGCAGTGCTGTTACCTCCACAGATACGCAGTATTTT
CDR3: CSAVTSTDTQYF

size: NA
J: TRBJ1-1
V: TRBV4-2
D: NA
DNA: TGTGCCAGCAGCCGCCGTTCTGGGGGAGGCACTGAAGCTTTCTTT
CDR3: CASSRRSGGGTEAFF

size: NA
J: TRBJ2-5
V: TRBV28
D: TRBD1
DNA: TGTGCCAGCAGTAAAGACAGGGGGCGGGGGGAGACCCAGTACTTC
CDR3: CASSKDRGRGETQYF

size: many
J: TRBJ2-3
V: TRBV20-1
D: NA
DNA: TGCAGTGCTAGAGATGCCCTCACAGATACGCAGTATTTT
CDR3: CSARDALTDTQYF

size: few
J: TRBJ2-7
V: TRBV12-3/TRBV12-4
D: NA
DNA: TGTGCCAGCAGTTTAGCAGGGGAGGAAGGGGAGCAGTACTTC
CDR3: CASSLAGEEGEQYF

size: many
J: TRBJ2-5
V: TRBV5-1
D: TRBD1
DNA: TGCGCCAGCAGCTCGACAGGGTACGAGACCCAGTACTTC
CDR3: CASSSTGYETQYF